This T cell receptor (beta chain) was sequenced in a study of cytomegalovirus exposure and HLA in healthy donors. Study-level findings and limits: Altogether, 150 to 200 TCR beta chains were recorded as cytomegalovirus-associated.

Sequencing used immunoSEQ multiplex PCR; TCRdb keeps in-frame clones, though not all of them. The top ten hold 0.9% to 1% of the sample, which has a few hundred thousand clones, approximately 85% seen once. Germline V CDR1 and CDR2: MNHNS, SASEGT. Trimming took off 1 base at V and 4 bases at J, with 14 bases between the two ends. This CDR3 has 16 amino acids. As to this clone: Its antigen is as yet unknown.

This sequence joins TRBV6-1 and TRBJ1-5; D is perhaps TRBD1 (5 bases). This TCR came from a man aged 30 to 39 in good health and CMV-seronegative. The sample taken for sequencing was PBMCs. For the CDR3, the DNA is TGTGCCAGCAGTGAAGTAACGCAGGGAGGGAATCAGCCCCAGCATTTT. Amino acids: CASSEVTQGGNQPQHF.